There are a few counts of the clone carrying this T cell receptor (beta chain). This specimen comes from a study of CD8 T cells in Susac syndrome. The CDR3 covers 14 residues. Trimming took 0 bases from V and 3 from J, leaving 8 bases between them. Germline V gene lookup returns CDR1 SGHRS and CDR2 YFSETQ. RNA totalling about 0.45 to 1 ug underwent reverse transcription with random hexamers. TCRdb reanalysed the immunoSEQ multiplex PCR reads using MiXCR and keeps one entry per CDR3 protein. The sample consists of 300,000 or so distinct CDR3 sequences, 92% of them appearing once. The TCR comes from a human donor with multiple sclerosis. The source material was CD4+ T cells from PBMCs. This chain joins TRBV5-1 and TRBJ2-3; D remains ambiguous. The CDR3 protein is CASSLEAGTDTQYF. CDR3 sequence (DNA): TGCGCCAGCAGCTTGGAGGCAGGTACAGATACGCAGTATTTT.